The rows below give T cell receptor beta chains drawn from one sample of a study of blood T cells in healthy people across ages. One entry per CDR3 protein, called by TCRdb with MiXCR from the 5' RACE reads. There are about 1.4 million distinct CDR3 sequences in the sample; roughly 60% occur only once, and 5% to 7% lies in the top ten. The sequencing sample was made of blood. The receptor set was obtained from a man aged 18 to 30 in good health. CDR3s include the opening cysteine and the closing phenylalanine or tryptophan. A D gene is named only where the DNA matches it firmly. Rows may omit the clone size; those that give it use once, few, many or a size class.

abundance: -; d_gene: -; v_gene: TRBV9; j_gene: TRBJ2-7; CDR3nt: TGTGCCAGCACCACCATGGCAGCCAACTACGAGCAGTACTTC; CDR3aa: CASTTMAANYEQYF
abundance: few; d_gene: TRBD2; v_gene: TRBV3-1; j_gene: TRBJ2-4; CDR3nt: TGTGCCAGCAGCAGGAGCGGGGGCGGTGAGCAGTACTTC; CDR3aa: CASSRSGGGEQYF
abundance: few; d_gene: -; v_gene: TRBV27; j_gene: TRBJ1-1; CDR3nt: TGTGCGACCCAGGCCTTGTTGGGCACTGAAGCTTTCTTT; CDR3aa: CATQALLGTEAFF
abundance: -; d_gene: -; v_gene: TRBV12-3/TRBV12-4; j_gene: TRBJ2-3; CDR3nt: TGTGCCAGCAGTCTACCTACCCGGGAGCCCCATACGCAGTATTTT; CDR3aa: CASSLPTREPHTQYF
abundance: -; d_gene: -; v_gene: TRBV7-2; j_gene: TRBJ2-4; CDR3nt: TGTGCCAGCAGCTTAGGGCCGGGAGAGGCTCACATTCAGTACTTC; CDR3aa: CASSLGPGEAHIQYF
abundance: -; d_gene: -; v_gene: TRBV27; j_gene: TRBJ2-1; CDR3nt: TGTGCCAGCAGTCTCGGGGAGATGGAGTTCTTC; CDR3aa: CASSLGEMEFF
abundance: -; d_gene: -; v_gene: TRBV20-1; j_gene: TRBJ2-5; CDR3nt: TGCAGTGCTTCCAGGACTTTCCAAGAGACCCAGTACTTC; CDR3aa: CSASRTFQETQYF
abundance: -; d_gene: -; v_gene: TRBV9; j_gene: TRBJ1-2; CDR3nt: TGTGCCAGCAGCGTAGCGAACGGGAATGGCTACACCTTC; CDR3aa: CASSVANGNGYTF
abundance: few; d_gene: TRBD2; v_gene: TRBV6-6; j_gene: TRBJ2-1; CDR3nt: TGTGCCAGCAGTAGCGGGAGTGGTGAGCAGTTCTTC; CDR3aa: CASSSGSGEQFF
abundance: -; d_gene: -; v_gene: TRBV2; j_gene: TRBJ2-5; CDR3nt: TGTGCCAGCAGTGAAGGGGAGGACTACATACAAGAGACCCAGTACTTC; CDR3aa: CASSEGEDYIQETQYF
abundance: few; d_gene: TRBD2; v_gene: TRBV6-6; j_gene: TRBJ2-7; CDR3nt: TGTGCCAGCAGTAACCCCTTAGCGGGAGGTTTGGACGAGCAGTACTTC; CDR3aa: CASSNPLAGGLDEQYF
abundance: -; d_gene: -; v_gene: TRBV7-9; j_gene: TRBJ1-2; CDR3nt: TGTGCCAGCAGCTTATCTGGGCTGGGGGACTATGGCTACACCTTC; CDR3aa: CASSLSGLGDYGYTF
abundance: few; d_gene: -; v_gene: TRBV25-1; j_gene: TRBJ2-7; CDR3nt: TGTGCCAGCAGCTCATATTCTAGCGAGAGCTCCTACGAGCAGTACTTC; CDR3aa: CASSSYSSESSYEQYF
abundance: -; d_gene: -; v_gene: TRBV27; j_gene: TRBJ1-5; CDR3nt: TGTGCCAGCAGTCCTACTGAGTTTGGCAATCAGCCCCAGCATTTT; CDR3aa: CASSPTEFGNQPQHF
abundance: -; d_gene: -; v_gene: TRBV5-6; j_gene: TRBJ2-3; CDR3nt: TGTGCCAGCAGCCCCTTGCCCGGACGAGTCACAGATACGCAGTATTTT; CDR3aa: CASSPLPGRVTDTQYF
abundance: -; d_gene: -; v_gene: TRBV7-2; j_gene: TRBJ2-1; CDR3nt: TGTGCCAGCAGCCCCGGGACGGCCAGAATCGATGAGCAGTTCTTC; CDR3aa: CASSPGTARIDEQFF
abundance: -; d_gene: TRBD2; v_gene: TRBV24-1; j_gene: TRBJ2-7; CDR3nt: TGTGCCACCAGTGATTTAGAATCGCGGACTAGCGGGATTTTCCCCTATAACGAGCAGTACTTC; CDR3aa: CATSDLESRTSGIFPYNEQYF
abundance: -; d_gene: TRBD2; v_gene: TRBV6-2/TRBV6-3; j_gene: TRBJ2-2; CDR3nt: TGTGCCAGCAGTTACGGCGGCGGGGGGGCCATCACCGGGGAGCTGTTTTTT; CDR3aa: CASSYGGGGAITGELFF
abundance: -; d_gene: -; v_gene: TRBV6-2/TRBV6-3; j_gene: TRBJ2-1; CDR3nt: TGTGCCAGCAGATATTCCTACGAGCAGTTCTTC; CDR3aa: CASRYSYEQFF
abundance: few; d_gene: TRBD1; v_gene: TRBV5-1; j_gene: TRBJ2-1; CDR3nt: TGCGCCAGCAGTCCGCCGGGACAGAACTACAATGAGCAGTTCTTC; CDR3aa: CASSPPGQNYNEQFF
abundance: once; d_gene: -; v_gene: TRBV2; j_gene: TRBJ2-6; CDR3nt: TGTGCCAGCAGTGCTGCAGGTACCAACTCTGGGGCCAACGTCCTGACTTTC; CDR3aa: CASSAAGTNSGANVLTF
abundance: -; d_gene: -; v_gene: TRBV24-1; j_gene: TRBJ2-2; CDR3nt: TGTGCCACCAGTGATTTGCGGACCACAACGGGTGGCGGGGAGCTGTTTTTT; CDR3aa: CATSDLRTTTGGGELFF
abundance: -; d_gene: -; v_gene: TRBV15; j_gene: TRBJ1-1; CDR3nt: TGTGCCACTTGGTGGAACACTGAAGCTTTCTTT; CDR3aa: CATWWNTEAFF
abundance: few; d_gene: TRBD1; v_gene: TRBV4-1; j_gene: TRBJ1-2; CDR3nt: TGCGCCAGCAGCCAAGCGGGGACAGGGGAAGGCTACACCTTC; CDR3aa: CASSQAGTGEGYTF
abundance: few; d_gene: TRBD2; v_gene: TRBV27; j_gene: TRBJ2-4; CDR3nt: TGTGCCAGCAGTTTATCGTCGGCGGGAGTAGGTAAACAGTACTTC; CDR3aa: CASSLSSAGVGKQYF
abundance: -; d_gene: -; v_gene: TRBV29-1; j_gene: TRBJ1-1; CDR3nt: TGCAGCGTTGCTCTTGGAGTGAACACTGAAGCTTTCTTT; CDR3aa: CSVALGVNTEAFF
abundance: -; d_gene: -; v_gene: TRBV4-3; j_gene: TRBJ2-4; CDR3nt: TGCGCCAGCAGCCAAGACCAGGTCTTAGCCAAAAACATTCAGTACTTC; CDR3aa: CASSQDQVLAKNIQYF
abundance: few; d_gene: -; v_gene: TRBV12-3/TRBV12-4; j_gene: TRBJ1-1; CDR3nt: TGTGCCAGCAGTTCAAATAGTAAAGGTCGAGAAGCTTTCTTT; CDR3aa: CASSSNSKGREAFF
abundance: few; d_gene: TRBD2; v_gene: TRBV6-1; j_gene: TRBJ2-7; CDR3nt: TGTGCCAGCAGTCGGGCTAGCGGATCCTACGAGCAGTACTTC; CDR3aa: CASSRASGSYEQYF
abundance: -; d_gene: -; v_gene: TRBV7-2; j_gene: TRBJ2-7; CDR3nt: TGTGCCAGCAGCCCAAGGTTCCAGCAGTACTTC; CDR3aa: CASSPRFQQYF
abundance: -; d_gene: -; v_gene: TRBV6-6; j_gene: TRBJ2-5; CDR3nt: TGTGCCAGCAGTTATCGTTTGGAGACCCAGTACTTC; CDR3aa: CASSYRLETQYF
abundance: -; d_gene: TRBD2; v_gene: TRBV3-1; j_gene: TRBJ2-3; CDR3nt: TGTGCCAGCAGCCCTACCCTAGCGGGACTCACAGATACGCAGTATTTT; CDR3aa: CASSPTLAGLTDTQYF
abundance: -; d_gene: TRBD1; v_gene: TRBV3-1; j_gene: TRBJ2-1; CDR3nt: TGTGCCAGCAGCCTGACGAACAGGGGGATGCAGTTCTTC; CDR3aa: CASSLTNRGMQFF
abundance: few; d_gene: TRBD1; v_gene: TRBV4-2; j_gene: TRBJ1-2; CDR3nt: TGTGCCAGCAGCCAAGAAAGGGCAGGGGGGGGCTACACCTTC; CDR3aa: CASSQERAGGGYTF
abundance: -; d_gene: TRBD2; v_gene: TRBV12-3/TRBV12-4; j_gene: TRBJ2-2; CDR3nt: TGTGCCAGCAGGCTGACTAGCGGGAGTAGCGGCGGGGAGCTGTTTTTT; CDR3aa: CASRLTSGSSGGELFF
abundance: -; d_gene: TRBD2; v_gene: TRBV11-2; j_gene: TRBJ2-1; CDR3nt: TGTGCCAGCAGCCTATGGGGGACCGGGACTAGCGGACCCAATGAGCAGTTCTTC; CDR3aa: CASSLWGTGTSGPNEQFF
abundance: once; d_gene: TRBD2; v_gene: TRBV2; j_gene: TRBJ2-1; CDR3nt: TGTGCCAGCAGGGTAAAGCTAGCGGGAGGGCCGAATGAGCAGTTCTTC; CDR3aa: CASRVKLAGGPNEQFF
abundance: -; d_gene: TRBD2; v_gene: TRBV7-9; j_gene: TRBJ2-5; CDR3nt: TGTGCCAGCAGCTTAGGACTAGCGGGGGCGGTGGAGGAGACCCAGTACTTC; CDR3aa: CASSLGLAGAVEETQYF
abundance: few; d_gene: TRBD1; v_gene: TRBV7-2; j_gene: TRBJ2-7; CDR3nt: TGTGCCAGCAGCATACGGACAGGGGGCGGTGGTTACGAGCAGTACTTC; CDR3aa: CASSIRTGGGGYEQYF
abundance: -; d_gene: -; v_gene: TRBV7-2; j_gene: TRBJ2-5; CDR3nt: TGTGCCAGCAGCTTAGCAACGCAGACCCAGTACTTC; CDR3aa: CASSLATQTQYF
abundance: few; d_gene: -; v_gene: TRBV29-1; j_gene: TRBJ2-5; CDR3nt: TGCAGCGCGTATGCTGTCCCCCCGGAGACCCAGTACTTC; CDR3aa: CSAYAVPPETQYF
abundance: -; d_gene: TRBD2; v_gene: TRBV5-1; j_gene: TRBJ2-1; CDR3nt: TGCGCCAGCCGGACCAGCGGGGGATCTTTCTCGTACAATGAGCAGTTCTTC; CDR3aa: CASRTSGGSFSYNEQFF
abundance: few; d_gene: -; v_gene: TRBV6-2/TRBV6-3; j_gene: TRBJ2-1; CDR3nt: TGTGCCAGCAGTTCCGGGGCCTACAATGAGCAGTTCTTC; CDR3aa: CASSSGAYNEQFF
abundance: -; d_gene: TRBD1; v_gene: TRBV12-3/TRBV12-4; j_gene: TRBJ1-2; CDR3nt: TGTGCCAGCAGTCCCGGGACAGGGTTCTATGGCTACACCTTC; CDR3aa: CASSPGTGFYGYTF
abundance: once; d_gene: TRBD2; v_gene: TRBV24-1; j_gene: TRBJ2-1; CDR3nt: TGTGCCACCAGTGACCCGGACGGGACTAGGAATAATGAGCAGTTCTTC; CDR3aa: CATSDPDGTRNNEQFF